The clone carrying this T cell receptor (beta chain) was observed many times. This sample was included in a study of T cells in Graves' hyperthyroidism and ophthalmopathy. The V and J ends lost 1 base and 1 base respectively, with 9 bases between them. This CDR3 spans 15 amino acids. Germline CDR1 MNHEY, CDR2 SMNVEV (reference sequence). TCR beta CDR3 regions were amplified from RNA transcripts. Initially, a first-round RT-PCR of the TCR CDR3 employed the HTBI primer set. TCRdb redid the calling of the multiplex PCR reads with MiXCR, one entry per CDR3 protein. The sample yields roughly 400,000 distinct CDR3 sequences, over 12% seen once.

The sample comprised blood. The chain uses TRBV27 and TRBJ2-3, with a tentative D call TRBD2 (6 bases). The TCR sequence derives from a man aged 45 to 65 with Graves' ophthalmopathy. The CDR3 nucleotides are TGTGCCAGCAGTTTATATAGCGGCCGCACAGATACGCAGTATTTT. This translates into CASSLYSGRTDTQYF.